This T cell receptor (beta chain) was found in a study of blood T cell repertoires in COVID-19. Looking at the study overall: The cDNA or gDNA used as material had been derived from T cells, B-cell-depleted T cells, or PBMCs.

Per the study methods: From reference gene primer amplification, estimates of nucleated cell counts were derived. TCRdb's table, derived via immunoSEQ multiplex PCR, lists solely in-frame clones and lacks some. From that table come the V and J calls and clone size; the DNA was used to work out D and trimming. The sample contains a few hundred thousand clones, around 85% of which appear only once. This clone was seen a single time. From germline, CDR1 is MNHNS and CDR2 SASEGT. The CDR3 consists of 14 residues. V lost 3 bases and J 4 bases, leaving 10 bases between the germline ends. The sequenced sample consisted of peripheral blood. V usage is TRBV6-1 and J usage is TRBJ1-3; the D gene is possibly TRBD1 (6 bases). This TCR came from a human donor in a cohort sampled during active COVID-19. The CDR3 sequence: CASSDPGEGNTIYF. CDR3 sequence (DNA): TGTGCCAGCAGTGACCCAGGGGAAGGAAACACCATATATTTT.